This entry lists 10 T cell receptor beta chains sequenced from one sample in a study of blood T cell repertoires in COVID-19. The repertoire was sequenced with immunoSEQ multiplex PCR; TCRdb's copy has only in-frame clones and lacks some. Altogether fewer than 350,000 clones are present, 75% to 90% being singletons, with the ten largest covering 1.9%. Sequencing was done on a sample of PBMCs or T cells enriched from blood (not recorded which). Every receptor here comes from a woman in her 30s who had been exposed to COVID-19.

J is TRBJ2-7 and V is TRBV28; TRBD1 matches at 7 bases. The J segment lost 7 bases and the V segment lost 2 bases, leaving 11 bases of the junction unmatched. The CDR3 contains 15 residues. Germline CDR1 is MDHEN and CDR2 is SYDVKM. CDR3 sequence reads: CASSLPTGALGEQYF. The CDR3 nucleotides are TGTGCCAGCAGTTTACCAACAGGGGCCTTGGGAGAGCAGTACTTC.

This clone has only a few counts. The rearrangement links TRBV6-5 to TRBJ1-1; a weak D match, TRBD1 (6 bases). V was trimmed by 1 base and J by 5 bases, leaving 14 bases between them. Germline lookup yields CDR1 MNHEY and CDR2 SVGAGI. The CDR3 totals 15 residues. The CDR3 spells CASSYFGTSQTEAFF. The CDR3 DNA is TGTGCCAGCAGTTACTTCGGGACATCCCAGACTGAAGCTTTCTTT.

The chain links TRBV27 to TRBJ2-1, with TRBD2 identical over 15 bases. V lost 4 bases to trimming and J lost 12 bases; unmatched junction nucleotides: 7. Germline lookup yields CDR1 MNHEY and CDR2 SMNVEV (reference sequence). CDR3 size: 15 residues. This CDR3 reads CASSSGLAGGSGQFF. DNA for the CDR3: TGTGCCAGCAGTTCGGGACTAGCGGGGGGAAGCGGGCAGTTCTTC.

This clone was counted a few times. The chain combines TRBV7-6 with TRBJ2-1; weak D call: TRBD1 (5 bases). Germline values: CDR1 SGHVS, CDR2 FNYEAQ. The length of the CDR3 is 13 residues. Trimming stripped 3 bases from V and 5 bases from J, with 8 bases between. The CDR3 spells CASSLTVNNEQFF. The CDR3 DNA reads TGTGCCAGCAGCTTGACAGTAAACAATGAGCAGTTCTTC.

The chain recombines TRBV19 with TRBJ1-5, with 8 bases matching TRBD1. This CDR3 has 14 residues. The germline V gene has CDR1 LNHDA and CDR2 SQIVND (reference sequence). With V trimmed by 5 bases and J by 6 bases, 6 bases remained unmatched. In nucleotides, the CDR3 is TGTGCCAGTAGTCAAACAGGGGGAGGTCAGCCCCAGCATTTT. Its translation: CASSQTGGGQPQHF.

The chain uses TRBV7-2 and TRBJ2-5; TRBD1 matches at 7 bases. Germline CDR1 reads SGHTA; CDR2 reads FQGNSA. V was pared by 3 bases and J by 7 bases, with 8 bases of the junction left unmatched. CDR3 length equals 14 residues. In DNA, the CDR3 is TGTGCCAGCAGCTTTTATGAGGGGGCGGCGACCCAGTACTTC. This sequence encodes CASSFYEGAATQYF.

The CDR3 loop is CASSAQGGSYEQYF. The CDR3 DNA reads TGTGCCAGCAGCGCTCAGGGCGGATCCTACGAGCAGTACTTC. This chain uses TRBV9 with TRBJ2-7; a weak D match, TRBD1 (5 bases). Trimming took 3 bases from V and 1 from J, leaving 11 bases between them. Looked up from germline, CDR1 is SGDLS and CDR2 is YYNGEE. The CDR3 sequence is 14 residues long.

The rearrangement uses TRBV24-1 and TRBJ2-1, with TRBD1 matching over 9 bases. Germline-derived CDR1 and CDR2 are KGHDR and SFDVKD. After removal of 9 bases from V and 9 bases from J, the junction contained 14 bases not matched to a gene. The CDR3 consists of 15 residues. The DNA for the CDR3 is TGTGCCACCTCGAAGGGGGACAGGGAATATGGTGAGCAGTTCTTC. Translated: CATSKGDREYGEQFF.

The genes are TRBV6-6 and TRBJ2-6; TRBD2 matches 7 bases. The CDR3 length is 15 residues. Trimming cost V 8 bases and J 0 bases; bases outside gene matches: 4. The germline gives CDR1 MNHNY, CDR2 SVGAGI (reference sequence). Written as DNA, the CDR3 is TGTGCCAGCCTAGCGGCGAGCTCTGGGGCCAACGTCCTGACTTTC. It yields the protein CASLAASSGANVLTF.

This clone was detected only once. The rearrangement links TRBV15 to TRBJ2-3; tentative D call: TRBD2 (6 bases). CDR3 length: 17 amino acids. Germline CDR1 reads LNHNV; CDR2 reads YYDKDF (reference sequence). Deletions cut 0 bases from V and 4 bases from J, with 17 bases between. The CDR3 DNA reads as TGTGCCACCAGCAGAGATCGGAGCGGCGGGAAGGCAGATACGCAGTATTTT. This sequence encodes CATSRDRSGGKADTQYF.